Below are 14 T cell receptor beta chains sequenced from a single sample in a study of identical twins. TCRdb called the 5' RACE reads again in MiXCR, with one record for every CDR3 protein. The sample contains 450,000 or so distinct CDR3 sequences, 14% of which appear only once. This same sample was also part of a study on yellow fever vaccine responses in identical twins.

The material sequenced was CD4+ T cells sorted from blood. The receptors here all came from a woman between 18 and 29 years old in good health.

There are many counts of this clonotype. The rearrangement uses TRBV4-3 and TRBJ2-2; 7 positions agree with TRBD1. The CDR3 consists of 15 residues. V gave up 5 bases and J gave up 3 bases; unmatched junction bases: 6. Germline CDR1 LGHNA, CDR2 YSLEER. This chain's CDR3 is CASSKDRRDTGELFF. As DNA, the CDR3 is TGCGCCAGCAGCAAGGACAGGAGAGACACCGGGGAGCTGTTTTTT.

This chain connects TRBV6-1 to TRBJ2-2; D remains ambiguous. The CDR3 length is 15 residues. Germline V gene sequence: CDR1 MNHNS, CDR2 SASEGT. The germline V and J ends were trimmed by 1 base and 5 bases, with 11 bases remaining between them. Here the CDR3 DNA reads TGTGCCAGCAGTGAAGGTCGGTGGGTTACCGGGGAGCTGTTTTTT. It yields the protein CASSEGRWVTGELFF.

The chain combines TRBV7-9 with TRBJ2-1; a possible D gene is TRBD1 (6 bases). There are 16 residues in the CDR3. Per the germline V gene, CDR1 is SEHNR and CDR2 is FQNEAQ (reference sequence). Trimming took 4 bases from V and 7 from J, leaving 20 bases between them. The CDR3 here is CASSSPEMAGANEQFF. In DNA form, the CDR3 reads TGTGCCAGCAGCTCCCCGGAGATGGCAGGGGCAAATGAGCAGTTCTTC.

The chain uses TRBV28 and TRBJ2-1, with 10 bases identical to TRBD2. The CDR3 spans 12 residues. Germline-derived CDR1 and CDR2 are MDHEN and SYDVKM. V shed 6 bases and J 8 bases; nucleotides not matched to a gene: 1. CDR3 amino acids: CASRLAGDEQFF. The CDR3 DNA reads TGTGCCAGCAGGCTAGCGGGAGATGAGCAGTTCTTC.

The chain combines TRBV30 with TRBJ2-1; 9 nucleotides line up with TRBD2. The CDR3 sequence is 15 residues long. V trimming: 0 bases; J trimming: 6 bases; junction bases outside the gene matches: 6. Germline values: CDR1 GTSNPN, CDR2 SVGIG (reference sequence). CDR3 DNA sequence: TGTGCCTGGAGTGTCGGGGGACTAGCCGTCAATGAGCAGTTCTTC. It yields the protein CAWSVGGLAVNEQFF.

This clonotype was detected only a few times. The chain recombines TRBV6-1 with TRBJ2-1, with D maybe TRBD1 (6 bases). Germline V gives CDR1 MNHNS, CDR2 SASEGT. The CDR3 sequence is 15 residues long. Trimming removed 6 bases at V and 4 bases at J, with 16 bases between. CDR3 sequence: CASRKKGGPYNEQFF. The CDR3, as DNA: TGTGCCAGCAGAAAGAAAGGGGGACCGTACAATGAGCAGTTCTTC.

The chain uses TRBV10-3 and TRBJ2-3, with 8 positions matching TRBD1. Germline assignment: CDR1 ENHRY and CDR2 SYGVKD. The CDR3 has 15 residues. V shed 6 bases, J shed 4 bases, and the junction held 9 bases outside the gene matches. CDR3 coding DNA: TGTGCCATCAGAAAGGGACAGGAAGAAGCAGATACGCAGTATTTT. Residues: CAIRKGQEEADTQYF.

This rearrangement joins TRBV12-3 or TRBV12-4 to TRBJ2-3, with a possible D match to TRBD1 (6 bases). The CDR3 length is 14 residues. The germline V and J ends were trimmed by 1 base and 10 bases, with 15 bases remaining between them. DNA for the CDR3: TGTGCCAGCAGTTTAGTCCAGGGGTCGACTTCGCAGTATTTT. It is translated as CASSLVQGSTSQYF.

This clonotype was recorded a few times. The V and J genes are TRBV2 and TRBJ2-3, with a weak D call TRBD2 (5 bases). This CDR3 is 17 amino acids long. Trimming shortened V by 4 bases and J by 0 bases, and 17 bases separated the two germline ends. Germline V CDR1 and CDR2: SNHLY, FYNNEI. This CDR3 reads CASSAIGFPGSTDTQYF. The CDR3 coding sequence is TGTGCCAGCAGTGCAATAGGCTTCCCGGGAAGCACAGATACGCAGTATTTT.

This rearrangement joins TRBV6-1 to TRBJ2-1, with 8 positions matching TRBD2. V lost 3 bases, J lost 3 bases, and 19 bases stayed unmatched. This CDR3 has 20 residues. Germline CDR1 MNHNS, CDR2 SASEGT. This CDR3 is CASSEGSGATEDGDYNEQFF. Written as DNA, the CDR3 is TGTGCCAGCAGTGAGGGTAGCGGGGCCACCGAAGATGGCGACTACAATGAGCAGTTCTTC.

This sequence joins TRBV7-9 and TRBJ2-5; possibly TRBD2 for D (6 bases). Germline CDR1 is SEHNR and CDR2 is FQNEAQ (reference sequence). The CDR3 contains 13 residues. Deletions cut 6 bases from V and 3 bases from J, with 11 bases between. The CDR3 coding sequence is TGTGCCAGCAGAGGGGACTGGGAAGAGACCCAGTACTTC. Its translation is CASRGDWEETQYF.

This clonotype was found a few times. The V gene is TRBV9, the J gene TRBJ2-3; D remains unclear. Germline values: CDR1 SGDLS, CDR2 YYNGEE. The CDR3 has 13 amino acids. Trimming left V 3 bases short and J 2 bases short, with 7 bases between. DNA of the CDR3: TGTGCCAGCAGCGGCCCTCTCACAGATACGCAGTATTTT. This translates into CASSGPLTDTQYF. Variable domain in full (rest from reference TRBV9 and TRBJ2-3): DSGVTQTPKHLITATGQRVTLRCSPRSGDLSVYWYQQSLDQGLQFLIQYYNGEERAKGNILERFSAQQFPDLHSELNLSSLELGDSALYFCASSGPLTDTQYFGPGTRLTVL.

This clonotype occurred a few times. The CDR3 spells CSVEESGGSNTGELFF. The CDR3 nucleotides are TGCAGCGTTGAAGAGTCTGGCGGGAGCAACACCGGGGAGCTGTTTTTT. The gene calls are TRBV29-1 and TRBJ2-2, with 7 bases identical to TRBD2. This CDR3 has 16 residues. V shed 0 bases, J shed 2 bases, and the junction held 6 bases outside the gene matches. Germline V gives CDR1 SQVTM, CDR2 ANQGSEA.

The rearrangement links TRBV20-1 to TRBJ2-3; 10 nucleotides line up with TRBD2. This CDR3 spans 16 amino acids. Germline V gives CDR1 DFQATT, CDR2 SNEGSKA (reference sequence). The V gene end was trimmed by 3 bases and the J gene end by 2 bases; junction bases not matched to a gene: 8. The CDR3 coding sequence is TGCAGTGCTAGCGTCAGCCTAGCGGGAGTCACAGATACGCAGTATTTT. It encodes CSASVSLAGVTDTQYF.